Shown below are 32 T cell receptor beta chains from a single sample sequenced in a study of OX40 agonist ivuxolimab in advanced cancers. Clones were sequenced by immunoSEQ multiplex PCR, and TCRdb holds only the in-frame ones, with some missing. The repertoire holds some 80,000 clones, with 75% to 90% as singletons. The specimen was CD4+ or CD8+ T cells sorted from blood, collected in a trial of the OX40 agonist ivuxolimab. The receptors stem from an adult with an advanced solid tumor such as melanoma, head and neck, liver or kidney cancer.

The J gene is TRBJ2-3, the V gene TRBV10-3, with 13 positions matching TRBD2. Unmatched junction bases numbered 3, after V lost 8 bases and J lost 4 bases. The CDR3 contains 14 residues. Germline V lookup: CDR1 ENHRY, CDR2 SYGVKD. CDR3 amino acids: CAIGLAGVADTQYF. In DNA form, the CDR3 reads TGTGCCATCGGACTAGCGGGAGTAGCAGATACGCAGTATTTT.

This rearrangement joins TRBV6-6 to TRBJ2-5; 12 bases are shared with TRBD2. The V segment lost 7 bases and the J segment 5 bases; nucleotides outside the gene matches: 8. The germline gives CDR1 MNHNY, CDR2 SVGAGI (reference sequence). The CDR3 is 15 residues long. CDR3 residues: CASTLTSGSVETQYF. The CDR3 DNA follows: TGTGCCAGCACCTTGACTAGCGGGAGTGTTGAGACCCAGTACTTC.

The chain is built from TRBV29-1 and TRBJ2-5; 9 bases align to TRBD2. CDR1 and CDR2 (germline): SQVTM, ANQGSEA. The ends lost 0 bases at V and 5 bases at J; junction bases unmatched: 7. The CDR3 is 15 amino acids. The CDR3 DNA is TGCAGCGTTGAAGAGGGGCGGGAGGGCCTTGAGACCCAGTACTTC. Its translation is CSVEEGREGLETQYF.

The V gene is TRBV7-6, the J gene TRBJ1-1; D remains unclear. Germline V gene sequence: CDR1 SGHVS, CDR2 FNYEAQ. V lost 4 bases, J lost 0 bases, and 15 bases lay in between. The CDR3 has 16 residues. The CDR3 DNA reads as TGTGCCAGCAGCTCGACGTCCTATGGGATGAACACTGAAGCTTTCTTT. As protein: CASSSTSYGMNTEAFF.

The chain is built from TRBV5-1 and TRBJ2-7, with D possibly TRBD1 on 6 matching bases. The germline V gene encodes CDR1 SGHRS and CDR2 YFSETQ. The CDR3 is 14 residues long. The V end lost 1 base, the J end lost 4 bases, and 12 bases lay between the germline ends. The CDR3 is CASSLTGFFYEQYF. The CDR3 DNA reads TGCGCCAGCAGCTTGACAGGGTTTTTTTACGAGCAGTACTTC.

This chain links TRBV10-1 with TRBJ2-3; no clear D gene. The ends were cut back, 4 bases at V and 1 base at J, with 6 bases in the middle. Germline lookup yields CDR1 WNHNN and CDR2 SYGVQD (reference sequence). The length of the CDR3 is 13 residues. DNA of the CDR3: TGCGCCAGCAGTGTGGCCGGCACAGATACGCAGTATTTT. This encodes CASSVAGTDTQYF.

The gene calls are TRBV10-2 and TRBJ1-2; a weak D match, TRBD1 (5 bases). CDR1 is WSHSY and CDR2 is SAAADI in the germline V gene. Trimming stripped 0 bases from V and 8 bases from J, with 13 bases between. This CDR3 is 14 amino acids long. CDR3 in DNA: TGCGCCAGCAGTGAGTCATCAGGGTCTTGGGGCTACACCTTC. Its translation: CASSESSGSWGYTF.

The rearrangement joins TRBV9 to TRBJ2-2; 11 positions match TRBD2. Germline CDR1 and CDR2: SGDLS and YYNGEE. The CDR3 spans 14 residues. V lost 5 bases and J lost 5; bases outside the gene matches: 2. CDR3 DNA sequence: TGTGCCAGCAGGGGGACTAGCGGAACCGGGGAGCTGTTTTTT. Its protein product is CASRGTSGTGELFF.

This clone has only one observation. The chain is built from TRBV7-9 and TRBJ2-3; TRBD1 matches 7 bases. Looked up from germline, CDR1 is SEHNR and CDR2 is FQNEAQ (reference sequence). This CDR3 contains 17 residues. After removal of 1 base from V and 1 base from J, the junction contained 8 bases not matched to a gene. The CDR3 reads CASSLEQGLMGTDTQYF. The CDR3 nucleotides read TGTGCCAGCAGCTTAGAACAGGGGTTGATGGGCACAGATACGCAGTATTTT.

CDR3 loop: CASSHGGNTEAFF. CDR3 nucleotides: TGCGCCAGCAGCCATGGGGGGAACACTGAAGCTTTCTTT. The V and J genes are TRBV4-3 and TRBJ1-1, with D possibly TRBD1 on 5 matching bases. The CDR3 length is 13 residues. V was trimmed by 3 bases and J by 1 base, leaving 6 bases between them. Germline CDR1 is LGHNA and CDR2 is YSLEER.

The chain is built from TRBV28 and TRBJ1-2; unclear D gene. Germline CDR1 MDHEN, CDR2 SYDVKM. V lost 7 bases, J lost 7 bases, and 13 bases lay in between. The CDR3 has 12 amino acids. The CDR3 nucleotides read TGTGCCAGCACCCCGGCCCGGGGTGGCTACACCTTC. This encodes CASTPARGGYTF.

This chain joins TRBV5-1 and TRBJ2-7; 9 bases fit TRBD2. The CDR3 spans 17 residues. The J segment lost 4 bases and the V segment lost 2 bases, leaving 13 bases of the junction unmatched. The germline V gene has CDR1 SGHRS and CDR2 YFSETQ. The CDR3 here is CASSLGAGGRETYEQYF. The CDR3 DNA reads as TGCGCCAGCAGCTTAGGCGCGGGAGGGCGAGAGACTTACGAGCAGTACTTC.

The rearrangement uses TRBV5-1 and TRBJ1-2, with TRBD1 identical over 7 bases. Germline CDR1 reads SGHRS; CDR2 reads YFSETQ. This CDR3 is 15 amino acids long. The V segment lost 5 bases and the J segment 2 bases; nucleotides outside the gene matches: 9. DNA of the CDR3: TGCGCCAGCAGGCAGGGGGTCTCTATGAACTATGGCTACACCTTC. Translation gives CASRQGVSMNYGYTF.

The CDR3 spells CASRLAGVGQETQYF. The CDR3 coding sequence is TGTGCCAGTAGGCTAGCGGGAGTGGGTCAAGAGACCCAGTACTTC. The V and J genes are TRBV19 and TRBJ2-5; 10 positions match TRBD2. V dropped 6 bases and J dropped 2; count of bases not matched to a gene: 6. The CDR3 is 15 residues long. The germline CDR1 and CDR2 sequences are LNHDA and SQIVND (reference sequence). The entire variable domain, with the rest obtained from reference TRBV19 and TRBJ2-5, is as follows: DGGITQSPKYLFRKEGQNVTLSCEQNLNHDAMYWYRQDPGQGLRLIYYSQIVNDFQKGDIAEGYSVSREKKESFPLTVTSAQKNPTAFYLCASRLAGVGQETQYFGPGTRLLVL.

This chain connects TRBV18 to TRBJ2-1, with TRBD2 identical over 10 bases. The length of the CDR3 is 15 residues. From germline, CDR1 is KGHSH and CDR2 LQKENI. After removal of 2 bases from V and 10 bases from J, the junction contained 8 bases not matched to a gene. The CDR3, as DNA: TGTGCCAGCTCACCAACGTTGGCTAGCGGGGGCGAGCAGTTCTTC. Translation gives CASSPTLASGGEQFF.

This chain joins TRBV30 and TRBJ2-1; 10 bases map to TRBD1. V lost 7 bases and J lost 8; bases outside the gene matches: 8. Per germline, CDR1 GTSNPN and CDR2 SVGIG (reference sequence). CDR3 length equals 13 residues. CDR3 in amino acids: CALTGGASYEQFF. The CDR3 nucleotides read TGTGCCTTGACAGGGGGCGCCTCCTATGAGCAGTTCTTC. Full variable domain (missing parts from reference TRBV30 and TRBJ2-1): SQTIHQWPATLVQPVGSPLSLECTVEGTSNPNLYWYRQAAGRGLQLLFYSVGIGQISSEVPQNLSASRPQDRQFILSSKKLLLSDSGFYLCALTGGASYEQFFGPGTRLTVL.

This clone was observed a handful of times. The J gene is TRBJ2-7, the V gene TRBV14; 7 bases are shared with TRBD1. The CDR3 runs 13 residues. Germline CDR1 reads SGHDN; CDR2 reads FVKESK. With V trimmed by 4 bases and J by 7 bases, 7 bases remained unmatched. The CDR3, as DNA: TGTGCCAGCAGCCCCGTATACAGGGGAGAGCAGTACTTC. Its translation: CASSPVYRGEQYF.

The V and J genes are TRBV6-6 and TRBJ1-4; 7 bases agree with TRBD1. Trimming at V came to 2 bases and at J to 6 bases, leaving 6 bases not matched to a gene. There are 15 residues in the CDR3. Germline assignment: CDR1 MNHNY and CDR2 SVGAGI (reference sequence). This CDR3 reads CASSYDGQDYEKLFF. CDR3 in DNA: TGTGCCAGCAGTTACGACGGACAGGACTATGAAAAACTGTTTTTT.

The rearrangement joins TRBV7-3 to TRBJ2-2, with TRBD2 matching over 9 bases. Germline CDR1 SGHTA, CDR2 FQGTGA. The CDR3 covers 15 residues. V was pared by 5 bases and J by 4 bases, with 5 bases of the junction left unmatched. In nucleotides, the CDR3 is TGTGCCAGCAGCCGTAGCGGGAGCAGCACCGGGGAGCTGTTTTTT. Its translation: CASSRSGSSTGELFF. Using reference TRBV7-3 and TRBJ2-2 for the parts outside the CDR3, the full variable domain is GAGVSQTPSNKVTEKGKYVELRCDPISGHTALYWYRQSLGQGPEFLIYFQGTGAADDSGLPNDRFFAVRPEGSVSTLKIQRTERGDSAVYLCASSRSGSSTGELFFGEGSRLTVL.

This chain's CDR3 is CAWSVGTGGQEKLFF. In DNA form, the CDR3 reads TGTGCCTGGAGTGTTGGGACAGGGGGTCAGGAAAAACTGTTTTTT. The chain recombines TRBV30 with TRBJ1-4; 11 bases are shared with TRBD1. J lost 8 bases, V lost 0 bases, and 5 bases had no gene match. The CDR3 is made up of 15 amino acids. Germline loops: CDR1 GTSNPN, CDR2 SVGIG (reference sequence).

In its sample, this clone was seen once. The chain has TRBV28 and TRBJ1-3; 7 bases are shared with TRBD1. The trim removed 6 bases at V and 4 bases at J, leaving 3 bases unmatched. Germline V gene sequence: CDR1 MDHEN, CDR2 SYDVKM. The CDR3 length is 13 residues. For the CDR3, the DNA is TGTGCCAGCAGCGGGACAGTCGGAAACACCATATATTTT. It yields the protein CASSGTVGNTIYF.

This clone was seen a few times. V usage is TRBV4-1 and J usage is TRBJ1-3; weak D call: TRBD1 (6 bases). The CDR3 length is 15 residues. From germline, CDR1 is MGHRA and CDR2 YSYEKL. V lost 4 bases and J 0 bases, leaving 10 bases between the germline ends. The CDR3 loop is CASSLRGYSGNTIYF. The CDR3 nucleotides are TGCGCCAGCAGCCTCAGGGGATACTCTGGAAACACCATATATTTT.

The chain carries TRBV11-3 and TRBJ2-7; D is ambiguous. This CDR3 contains 12 residues. CDR1 is SGHNT and CDR2 is YENEEA in the germline V gene. Trimming pared 1 base from V and 5 bases from J, leaving 6 bases between. CDR3 amino acids: CASSLGSHEQYF. DNA for the CDR3: TGTGCCAGCAGCTTAGGAAGCCACGAGCAGTACTTC.

The rearrangement joins TRBV30 to TRBJ2-7; D remains ambiguous. Trimming took 2 bases from V and 0 from J, leaving 8 bases between them. Germline values: CDR1 GTSNPN, CDR2 SVGIG (reference sequence). CDR3 size: 13 residues. CDR3 in amino acids: CAWSNQLSYEQYF. CDR3 coding DNA: TGTGCCTGGAGTAACCAGCTCTCCTACGAGCAGTACTTC.

This sequence joins TRBV7-9 and TRBJ1-5, with D perhaps TRBD1 (5 bases). This CDR3 has 14 residues. Trimming removed 0 bases from V and 4 bases from J, with 7 bases in between. Germline V gene data show CDR1 as SEHNR and CDR2 as FQNEAQ (reference sequence). The CDR3 DNA is TGTGCCAGCAGCTTAGCTTCAGGGAATCAGCCCCAGCATTTT. This gives the protein CASSLASGNQPQHF.

V usage is TRBV9 and J usage is TRBJ2-7; 8 bases map to TRBD1. With V trimmed by 4 bases and J by 7 bases, 10 bases remained unmatched. CDR1 and CDR2 (germline): SGDLS, YYNGEE. The CDR3 contains 14 residues. The CDR3 DNA follows: TGTGCCAGCAGCTCCCGGACAGGGAATGGGGAGCAGTACTTC. Residues: CASSSRTGNGEQYF.

The rearrangement uses TRBV7-2 and TRBJ1-5; D uncertain. The V end lost 1 base, the J end lost 0 bases, and 13 bases lay between the germline ends. CDR3 size: 17 residues. Germline CDR1 is SGHTA and CDR2 is FQGNSA. The CDR3: CASSLGSVGYSNQPQHF. CDR3 DNA: TGTGCCAGCAGCTTAGGTTCGGTCGGATATAGCAATCAGCCCCAGCATTTT.

CDR3 bases: TGTGCCAGCAGCGCCGGGACTCAGTACAATGAGCAGTTCTTC. It is translated as CASSAGTQYNEQFF. This chain links TRBV7-8 with TRBJ2-1, with a possible D match to TRBD2 (6 bases). Germline V gene data show CDR1 as SGHVS and CDR2 as FQNEAQ. V lost 5 bases to trimming and J lost 4 bases, with 12 bases between them. This CDR3 region has 14 residues.

V gene TRBV10-3 combines with J gene TRBJ2-1, with TRBD2 identical over 10 bases. CDR3 size: 16 residues. Losses at the gene ends were 8 bases for V and 6 bases for J; bases not matched to a gene: 13. Germline values: CDR1 ENHRY, CDR2 SYGVKD. CDR3 residues: CAISSLLAGRGNEQFF. The CDR3 DNA reads as TGTGCCATCTCAAGTTTACTAGCGGGGCGAGGCAATGAGCAGTTCTTC.

This clone was detected a few times. The V and J genes are TRBV19 and TRBJ1-5; 9 bases are a match to TRBD1. With V trimmed by 3 bases and J by 3 bases, 6 bases remained unmatched. Germline V gene data show CDR1 as LNHDA and CDR2 as SQIVND (reference sequence). The CDR3 sequence is 16 residues long. The CDR3 coding sequence is TGTGCCAGTAGTATTTGGGGACAGGGATCCAATCAGCCCCAGCATTTT. Translation: CASSIWGQGSNQPQHF.

The chain combines TRBV7-7 with TRBJ2-6; D not certain. V dropped 5 bases and J dropped 2 bases, with 7 bases sitting between them. Germline lookup yields CDR1 SSHAT and CDR2 FNYEAQ (reference sequence). The CDR3 spans 14 residues. DNA for the CDR3: TGTGCCAGCAGCCCTGGGCCTGGGGCCAACGTCCTGACTTTC. Residues: CASSPGPGANVLTF.

The chain links TRBV6-1 to TRBJ1-1; D gene uncertain. The CDR3 spans 11 residues. The V gene's germline CDR1 is MNHNS and CDR2 SASEGT. With 8 bases removed from V and 1 base from J, the gap between germline ends came to 5 bases. The CDR3 region is CASRRNTEAFF. The CDR3 nucleotides read TGTGCCAGCCGGAGGAACACTGAAGCTTTCTTT.